The 17 T cell receptor beta chains below come from one sample, sequenced in a study of shared clonotypes between healthy human individuals. Here immunoSEQ multiplex PCR was the method, and the copy in TCRdb shows in-frame clones only, minus some. The repertoire consists of around 1.9 million clones, with 85% to 95% occurring once and the leading ten covering around 1.7%. It was CD45RO-negative cells, positively selected for CCR7, that made up naive CD8 cells, with terminally differentiated effector memory CD45RA+ cells excluded. Sequenced input: naive CD8+ T cells from PBMCs. These receptors were taken from a young man in good health. Some clones in this sample may be carry-over from other donors' samples.

This clone has just one count. The genes are TRBV4-2 and TRBJ2-7; 9 nucleotides match TRBD2. Germline V gives CDR1 LGHNA, CDR2 YNFKEQ. The CDR3 runs 15 residues. V shed 6 bases and J 1 base; nucleotides not matched to a gene: 7. The CDR3 is CASRETSGASYEQYF. The DNA for the CDR3 is TGTGCCAGCAGGGAGACTAGCGGCGCATCCTACGAGCAGTACTTC.

V gene TRBV7-9 combines with J gene TRBJ1-2; tentative D call: TRBD1 (6 bases). V lost 1 base and J 4 bases, leaving 13 bases between the germline ends. This CDR3 spans 15 amino acids. Germline V gives CDR1 SEHNR, CDR2 FQNEAQ (reference sequence). CDR3 sequence reads: CASSLGQPGVYGYTF. CDR3 nucleotide sequence: TGTGCCAGCAGCTTAGGACAGCCAGGGGTCTATGGCTACACCTTC.

This chain uses TRBV7-9 with TRBJ2-7; 7 bases agree with TRBD2. Trimming at V came to 1 base and at J to 0 bases, leaving 3 bases not matched to a gene. This CDR3 has 15 amino acids. CDR1 and CDR2 from the germline V gene are SEHNR and FQNEAQ (reference sequence). CDR3 amino acids: CASSLGAGVSYEQYF. CDR3 nucleotides: TGTGCCAGCAGCTTAGGCGCGGGGGTCTCCTACGAGCAGTACTTC.

The chain combines TRBV27 with TRBJ2-1; 9 bases match TRBD2. The ends lost 0 bases at V and 8 bases at J; junction bases unmatched: 8. The length of the CDR3 is 16 residues. Germline V gene data show CDR1 as MNHEY and CDR2 as SMNVEV (reference sequence). Here the CDR3 DNA reads TGTGCCAGCAGTTTATCGGGACTAGCATATTCCTATGAGCAGTTCTTC. Its translation: CASSLSGLAYSYEQFF.

The chain employs TRBV28 and TRBJ1-1; D unclear. V lost 5 bases to trimming and J lost 1 base, with 14 bases between them. The CDR3 loop spans 15 amino acids. Looked up from germline, CDR1 is MDHEN and CDR2 is SYDVKM. The CDR3 DNA is TGTGCCAGCAGTGGGCCTCGGGCAGGGAACACTGAAGCTTTCTTT. Amino acid sequence: CASSGPRAGNTEAFF.

The CDR3 nucleotides read TGTGCCAGCAGTTTGGGGTTGGGACTAGCGGGAGTGAATGAGCAGTTCTTC. Encoded protein: CASSLGLGLAGVNEQFF. The V call is TRBV28, the J call TRBJ2-1; 14 bases are shared with TRBD2. J was trimmed by 7 bases and V by 3 bases; bases with no gene match: 8. The germline V gene has CDR1 MDHEN and CDR2 SYDVKM. The CDR3 spans 17 residues.

The rearrangement links TRBV11-3 to TRBJ2-1; TRBD2 matches 8 bases. The CDR3 covers 16 residues. The J segment lost 0 bases and the V segment lost 5 bases, leaving 6 bases of the junction unmatched. The V gene's germline CDR1 is SGHNT and CDR2 YENEEA. The CDR3 nucleotides are TGTGCCAGCAGCCGCAGGGCGGGGGGCTCCTACAATGAGCAGTTCTTC. This sequence encodes CASSRRAGGSYNEQFF.

The rearrangement uses TRBV28 and TRBJ1-5, with 7 bases identical to TRBD1. J lost 3 bases, V lost 5 bases, and 7 bases had no gene match. CDR3 length: 15 residues. Germline V gene lookup returns CDR1 MDHEN and CDR2 SYDVKM. The CDR3 DNA sequence: TGTGCCAGCAGTAAGACAGGGCAATACAATCAGCCCCAGCATTTT. Translation gives CASSKTGQYNQPQHF.

The chain carries TRBV10-3 and TRBJ1-2; D is uncertain. Deletions cut 3 bases from V and 3 bases from J, with 17 bases between. The length of the CDR3 is 16 residues. The germline CDR1 and CDR2 sequences are ENHRY and SYGVKD. CDR3 sequence reads: CAISDLQESADYGYTF. Here the CDR3 DNA reads TGTGCCATCAGTGACCTCCAGGAAAGCGCAGACTATGGCTACACCTTC.

The genes are TRBV19 and TRBJ2-7; 8 positions agree with TRBD1. Per the germline V gene, CDR1 is LNHDA and CDR2 is SQIVND (reference sequence). The CDR3 is made up of 15 amino acids. The trim removed 3 bases at V and 4 bases at J, leaving 8 bases unmatched. CDR3 coding DNA: TGTGCCAGTAGTATCTCGGCAGGGGGCCTATACGAGCAGTACTTC. This sequence encodes CASSISAGGLYEQYF. The full variable domain, with the rest looked up from reference TRBV19 and TRBJ2-7, is DGGITQSPKYLFRKEGQNVTLSCEQNLNHDAMYWYRQDPGQGLRLIYYSQIVNDFQKGDIAEGYSVSREKKESFPLTVTSAQKNPTAFYLCASSISAGGLYEQYFGPGTRLTVT.

This chain links TRBV4-1 with TRBJ2-7; D is possibly TRBD2 (6 bases). V was clipped by 0 bases and J by 5 bases, with 14 bases between them. The CDR3 length is 15 residues. Germline assignment: CDR1 MGHRA and CDR2 YSYEKL. The CDR3, as DNA: TGCGCCAGCAGCCAAGATCCCAGGAGGGAGCACGAGCAGTACTTC. Translation gives CASSQDPRREHEQYF.

This chain joins TRBV4-1 and TRBJ2-7, with TRBD1 matching over 9 bases. Germline values: CDR1 MGHRA, CDR2 YSYEKL. V gave up 4 bases and J gave up 2 bases; unmatched junction bases: 9. The CDR3 runs 16 residues. This chain's CDR3 is CASSLLPGQGPYEQYF. The CDR3 coding sequence is TGCGCCAGCAGCCTACTACCGGGACAGGGACCCTACGAGCAGTACTTC.

J is TRBJ1-4 and V is TRBV7-2; the D gene is possibly TRBD1 (5 bases). In germline, CDR1 is SGHTA, CDR2 FQGNSA. Trimming took off 6 bases at V and 0 bases at J, with 14 bases between the two ends. The CDR3 length is 16 residues. CDR3 in amino acids: CASRARQTPTNEKLFF. The CDR3 coding sequence is TGTGCCAGCAGGGCTAGACAGACTCCAACTAATGAAAAACTGTTTTTT.

V is TRBV9 and J is TRBJ2-3, with TRBD2 matching 9 bases. The CDR3 length is 15 residues. CDR1 is SGDLS and CDR2 is YYNGEE in the germline V gene. V shed 3 bases and J 0 bases; nucleotides not matched to a gene: 2. CDR3 coding DNA: TGTGCCAGCAGCGGGACTAGCGCTAGCACAGATACGCAGTATTTT. Amino acids: CASSGTSASTDTQYF.

This clone appeared once. Within the sample, other DNA sequences also encode this same CDR3. The chain uses TRBV27 and TRBJ1-5; D is undetermined. Germline V gives CDR1 MNHEY, CDR2 SMNVEV (reference sequence). V lost 2 bases and J 7 bases, leaving 12 bases between the germline ends. The CDR3 has 14 amino acids. In DNA, the CDR3 is TGTGCCAGCAGTTTAACCGGGGTCGGGCAGCCCCAGCATTTT. This encodes CASSLTGVGQPQHF.

This rearrangement joins TRBV28 to TRBJ2-7; D is ambiguous. With 3 bases removed from V and 0 bases from J, the gap between germline ends came to 9 bases. The CDR3 runs 14 residues. Germline V gene sequence: CDR1 MDHEN, CDR2 SYDVKM. DNA of the CDR3: TGTGCCAGCAGTTTCCTGGAAAACTCCTACGAGCAGTACTTC. Its protein is CASSFLENSYEQYF.

The J gene is TRBJ2-1, the V gene TRBV19, with D perhaps being TRBD1 or TRBD2 (5 bases each). V gave up 9 bases and J gave up 9 bases, with 9 bases separating them. This CDR3 has 10 residues. Looked up from germline, CDR1 is LNHDA and CDR2 is SQIVND (reference sequence). The CDR3 nucleotides are TGTGCCAGCAGGGCGGGTGAGCAGTTCTTC. This translates into CASRAGEQFF.